The present TCR beta chain was sequenced within a study of tissue T cells after allogeneic stem cell transplantation. Study overall: Recipient PBMCs from before transplant existed for roughly five GVHD patients.

The data were produced by immunoSEQ multiplex PCR, yet TCRdb's version contains in-frame clones alone and is incomplete. Found here are about 28,000 clones, less than 90% of them singletons; the top ten hold roughly 3.6%. Specimen: blood, collected before transplantation. The sequence came from a woman aged 18 to 55 who later had graft-versus-host disease after an allogeneic stem cell transplant.

CDR3 region: CASSVGGGSGRNIQYF. Written as DNA, the CDR3 is TGTGCCAGCAGCGTAGGAGGGGGTTCGGGGAGGAACATTCAGTACTTC. This rearrangement joins TRBV9 to TRBJ2-4; the D call may be TRBD1 or TRBD2 (6 bases each). Germline V gives CDR1 SGDLS, CDR2 YYNGEE. The ends were cut back, 0 bases at V and 7 bases at J, with 17 bases in the middle. The CDR3 runs to 16 residues.